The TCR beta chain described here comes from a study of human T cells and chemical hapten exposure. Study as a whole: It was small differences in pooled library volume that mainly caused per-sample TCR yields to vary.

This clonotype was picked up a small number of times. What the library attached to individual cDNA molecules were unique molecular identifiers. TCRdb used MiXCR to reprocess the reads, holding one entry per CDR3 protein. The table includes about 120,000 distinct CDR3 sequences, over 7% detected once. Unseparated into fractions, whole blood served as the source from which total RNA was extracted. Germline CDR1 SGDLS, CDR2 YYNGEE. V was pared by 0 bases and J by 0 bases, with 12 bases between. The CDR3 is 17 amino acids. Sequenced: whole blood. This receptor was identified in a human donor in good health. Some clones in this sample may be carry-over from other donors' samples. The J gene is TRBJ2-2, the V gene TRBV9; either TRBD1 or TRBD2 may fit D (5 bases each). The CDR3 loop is CASSVAGQAPNTGELFF. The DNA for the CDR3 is TGTGCCAGCAGCGTAGCGGGGCAGGCACCGAACACCGGGGAGCTGTTTTTT.